The rows below give T cell receptor beta chains drawn from one sample of a study of T-cell memory formation after mild COVID-19. TCRdb fed the 5' RACE reads into MiXCR, producing one record per CDR3 protein. The sample lists 80,000 to 130,000 distinct CDR3 sequences; around 10% were seen once. The specimen sequenced was PBMCs or a T cell subset sorted from them (not recorded which). The receptors were gathered from a young man who had mild COVID-19 (a few samples of this study predate the infection). Cell type and time point are not known. CDR3s include the opening cysteine and the closing phenylalanine or tryptophan. The order of the fields is clone size, V gene, J gene, D gene, CDR3 protein, CDR3 DNA. A D gene is named only where the DNA matches it firmly. Some rows have no size entry. The others give once, few or many, or a class for an expanded clone.

few	TRBV13	TRBJ1-2	TRBD1	CASSQRQGVRDGYTF	TGTGCCAGCAGCCAAAGACAGGGCGTGAGGGATGGCTACACCTTC
NA	TRBV6-2/TRBV6-3	TRBJ2-2	TRBD1	CASMTGYGNTGELFF	TGTGCCAGCATGACAGGGTATGGGAACACCGGGGAGCTGTTTTTT
NA	TRBV7-2	TRBJ1-2	TRBD1	CASSLDGTGILNYGYTF	TGTGCCAGCAGCTTAGACGGGACAGGAATATTAAACTATGGCTACACCTTC
few	TRBV3-1	TRBJ1-5	NA	CASSPDLVNQPQHF	TGTGCCAGCAGTCCCGATTTGGTTAATCAGCCCCAGCATTTT
NA	TRBV28	TRBJ2-1	NA	CASSQDGTTGNEQFF	TGTGCCAGCAGCCAGGACGGAACAACAGGGAATGAGCAGTTCTTC
NA	TRBV4-3	TRBJ2-1	NA	CASSQDAPPDQEQFF	TGCGCCAGCAGCCAAGATGCCCCTCCAGACCAGGAGCAGTTCTTC
few	TRBV28	TRBJ2-1	TRBD2	CASSPERGGFDEQFF	TGTGCCAGCAGCCCCGAGCGGGGGGGGTTCGATGAGCAGTTCTTC
few	TRBV7-9	TRBJ2-1	NA	CASSSVGQLLFF	TGTGCCAGCAGCTCGGTGGGGCAGCTTTTGTTCTTC
NA	TRBV27	TRBJ1-5	NA	CASSLSSPQGQPQHF	TGTGCCAGCAGTTTATCTTCCCCCCAAGGTCAGCCCCAGCATTTT
NA	TRBV10-3	TRBJ1-3	NA	CAISARPDHSGNTIYF	TGTGCCATCAGTGCGAGGCCTGACCACTCTGGAAACACCATATATTTT
NA	TRBV12-3/TRBV12-4	TRBJ2-1	TRBD1	CASRDGTGEYNEQFF	TGTGCCAGCAGGGACGGGACAGGGGAATACAATGAGCAGTTCTTC
few	TRBV28	TRBJ2-3	TRBD1	CAVWGQGAGDTQYF	TGTGCCGTCTGGGGACAGGGGGCTGGAGATACGCAGTATTTT
few	TRBV12-3/TRBV12-4	TRBJ2-5	TRBD1	CASSSGQGGHRQETQYF	TGTGCCAGCAGTTCGGGACAGGGAGGTCATAGGCAAGAGACCCAGTACTTC
few	TRBV12-3/TRBV12-4	TRBJ2-1	NA	CASSLAGLATHNEQFF	TGTGCCAGCAGTTTAGCGGGGCTAGCGACCCACAATGAGCAGTTCTTC
few	TRBV5-1	TRBJ2-1	NA	CASSLTSGPYNEQFF	TGCGCCAGCAGCTTGACGAGCGGCCCCTACAATGAGCAGTTCTTC
few	TRBV7-9	TRBJ2-5	TRBD1	CASSPTDRGQETQYF	TGTGCCAGCAGCCCGACAGACAGGGGTCAGGAGACCCAGTACTTC
NA	TRBV12-3/TRBV12-4	TRBJ1-2	NA	CASRNHVAASEPYGYTF	TGTGCCAGCAGGAATCACGTCGCGGCCTCCGAGCCCTATGGCTACACCTTC
NA	TRBV19	TRBJ2-5	NA	CASSSPVGDRAETQYF	TGTGCCAGTAGCTCCCCCGTCGGTGACCGTGCAGAGACCCAGTACTTC
few	TRBV6-2/TRBV6-3	TRBJ2-7	TRBD2	CASSSGGASYYEQYF	TGTGCCAGCAGTTCCGGGGGGGCCTCCTACTACGAGCAGTACTTC
few	TRBV27	TRBJ2-1	NA	CASSHGDTGYNEQFF	TGTGCCAGCAGCCATGGGGACACCGGATACAATGAGCAGTTCTTC
NA	TRBV7-2	TRBJ2-3	NA	CASRPSQDTQYF	TGTGCCAGCAGACCCAGCCAAGATACGCAGTATTTT
few	TRBV6-5	TRBJ1-1	NA	CASSYSRITEAFF	TGTGCCAGCAGTTACTCCCGTATCACTGAAGCTTTCTTT
NA	TRBV25-1	TRBJ2-2	NA	CAGADGAGELFF	TGTGCCGGAGCAGACGGAGCCGGGGAGCTGTTTTTT
NA	TRBV6-4	TRBJ2-1	NA	CASSSAGEGDEQFF	TGTGCCAGCAGCTCGGCGGGGGAGGGGGATGAGCAGTTCTTC
few	TRBV5-6	TRBJ2-6	TRBD2	CASSPLAGALSGANVLTF	TGTGCCAGCAGCCCACTAGCGGGGGCGCTCTCTGGGGCCAACGTCCTGACTTTC
few	TRBV29-1	TRBJ1-1	NA	CSGKQENTEAFF	TGCAGCGGGAAACAGGAAAACACTGAAGCTTTCTTT
NA	TRBV28	TRBJ2-6	NA	CASSPFGANVLTF	TGTGCCAGCAGTCCATTTGGGGCCAACGTCCTGACTTTC